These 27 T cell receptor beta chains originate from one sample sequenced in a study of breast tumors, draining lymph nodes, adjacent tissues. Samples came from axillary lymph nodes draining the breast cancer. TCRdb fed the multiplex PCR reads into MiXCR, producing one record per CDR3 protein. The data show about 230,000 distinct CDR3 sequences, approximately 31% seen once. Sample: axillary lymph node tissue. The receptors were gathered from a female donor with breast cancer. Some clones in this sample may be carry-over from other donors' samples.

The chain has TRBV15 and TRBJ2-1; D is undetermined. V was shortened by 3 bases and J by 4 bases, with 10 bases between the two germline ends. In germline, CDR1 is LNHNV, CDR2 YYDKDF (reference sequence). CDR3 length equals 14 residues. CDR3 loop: CATSSPGVYNEQFF. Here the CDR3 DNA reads TGTGCCACCAGCAGCCCTGGAGTGTACAATGAGCAGTTCTTC.

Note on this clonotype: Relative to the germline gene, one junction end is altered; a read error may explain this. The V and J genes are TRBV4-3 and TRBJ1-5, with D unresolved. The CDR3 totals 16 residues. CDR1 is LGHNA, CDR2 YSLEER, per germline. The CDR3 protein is CASSQYRGRYNEPQHF. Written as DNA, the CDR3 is TGCGCCAGCAGCCAATATCGCGGGAGATACAATGAGCCCCAGCATTTT.

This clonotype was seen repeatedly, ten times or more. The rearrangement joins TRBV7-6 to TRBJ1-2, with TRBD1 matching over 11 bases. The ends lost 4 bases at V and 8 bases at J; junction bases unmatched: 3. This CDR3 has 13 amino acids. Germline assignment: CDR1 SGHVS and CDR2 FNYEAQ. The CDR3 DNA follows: TGTGCCAGCAGCTCGGACAGGGGGCTCGGCTACACCTTC. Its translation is CASSSDRGLGYTF.

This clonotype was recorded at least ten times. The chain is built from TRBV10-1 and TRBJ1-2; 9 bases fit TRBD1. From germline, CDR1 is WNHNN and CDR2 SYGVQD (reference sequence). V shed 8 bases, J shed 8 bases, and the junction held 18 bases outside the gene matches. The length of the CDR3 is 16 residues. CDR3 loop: CASLVPGQGSRGGYTF. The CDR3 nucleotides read TGCGCCAGCCTAGTACCGGGACAGGGATCTCGAGGCGGCTACACCTTC.

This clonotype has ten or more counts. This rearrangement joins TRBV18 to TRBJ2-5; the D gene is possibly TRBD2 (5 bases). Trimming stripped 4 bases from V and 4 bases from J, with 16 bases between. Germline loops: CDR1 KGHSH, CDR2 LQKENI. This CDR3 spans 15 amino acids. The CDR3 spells CASSLSRDNSETQYF. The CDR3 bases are TGTGCCAGCTCACTTTCGAGGGATAACTCAGAGACCCAGTACTTC. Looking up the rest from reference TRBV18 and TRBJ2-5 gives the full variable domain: NAGVMQNPRHLVRRRGQEARLRCSPMKGHSHVYWYRQLPEEGLKFMVYLQKENIIDESGMPKERFSAEFPKEGPSILRIQQVVRGDSAAYFCASSLSRDNSETQYFGPGTRLLVL.

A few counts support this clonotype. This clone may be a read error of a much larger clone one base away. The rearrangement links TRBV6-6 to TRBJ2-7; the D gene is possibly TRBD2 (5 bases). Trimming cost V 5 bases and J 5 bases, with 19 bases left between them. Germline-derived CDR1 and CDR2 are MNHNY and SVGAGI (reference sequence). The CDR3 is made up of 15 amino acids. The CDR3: CASSLSVDGTHEQYF. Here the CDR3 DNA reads TGTGCCAGCAGTCTTAGCGTAGACGGAACCCACGAGCAGTACTTC.

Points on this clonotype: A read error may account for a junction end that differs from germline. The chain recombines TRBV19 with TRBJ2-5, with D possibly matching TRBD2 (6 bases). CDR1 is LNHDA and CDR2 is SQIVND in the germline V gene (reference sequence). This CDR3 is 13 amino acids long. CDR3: CASSTVTGEIQYF. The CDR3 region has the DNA TGCGCCAGTAGTACCGTAACGGGGGAGATCCAGTACTTC. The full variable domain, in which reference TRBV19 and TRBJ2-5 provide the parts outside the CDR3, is DGGITQSPKYLFRKEGQNVTLSCEQNLNHDAMYWYRQDPGQGLRLIYYSQIVNDFQKGDIAEGYSVSREKKESFPLTVTSAQKNPTAFYLCASSTVTGEIQYFGPGTRLLVL.

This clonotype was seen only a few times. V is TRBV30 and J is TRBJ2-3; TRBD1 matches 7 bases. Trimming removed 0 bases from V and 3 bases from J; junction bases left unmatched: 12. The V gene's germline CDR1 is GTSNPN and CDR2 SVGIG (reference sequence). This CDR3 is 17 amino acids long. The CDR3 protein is CAWSVSAPDRVTDTQYF. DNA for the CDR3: TGTGCCTGGAGTGTTTCCGCACCCGACAGGGTGACAGATACGCAGTATTTT.

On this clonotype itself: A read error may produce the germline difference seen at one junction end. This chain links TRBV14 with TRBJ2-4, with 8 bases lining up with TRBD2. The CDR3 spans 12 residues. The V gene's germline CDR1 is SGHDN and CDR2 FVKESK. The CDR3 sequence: CASSQGLDIRYF. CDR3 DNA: TGTGCCAGCAGCCAGGGACTAGACATTCGGTACTTC.

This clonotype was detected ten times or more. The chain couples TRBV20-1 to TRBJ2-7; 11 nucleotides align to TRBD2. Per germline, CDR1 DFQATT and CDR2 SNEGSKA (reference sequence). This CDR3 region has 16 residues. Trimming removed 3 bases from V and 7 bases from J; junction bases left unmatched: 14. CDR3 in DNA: TGCAGTGCTAGGTCCCGGGTACTAGCGGGAGTTGGGGAGCAGTACTTC. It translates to CSARSRVLAGVGEQYF.

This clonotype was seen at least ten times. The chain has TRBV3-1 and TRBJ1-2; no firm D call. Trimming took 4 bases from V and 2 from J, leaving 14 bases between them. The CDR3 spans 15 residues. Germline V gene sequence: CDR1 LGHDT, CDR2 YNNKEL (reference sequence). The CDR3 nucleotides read TGTGCCAGCAGCCGCGGCCCGGATAGCAACTATGGCTACACCTTC. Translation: CASSRGPDSNYGYTF.

The CDR3, as DNA: TGTGCCATCAGTGACCCAGGGGCCGCGAACACTGAAGCTTTCTTT. Its protein product is CAISDPGAANTEAFF. The chain has TRBV10-3 and TRBJ1-1; D is possibly TRBD1 (6 bases). The CDR3 runs 15 residues. Germline V gene data show CDR1 as ENHRY and CDR2 as SYGVKD. V was cut by 3 bases and J by 1 base, with 12 bases left in between.

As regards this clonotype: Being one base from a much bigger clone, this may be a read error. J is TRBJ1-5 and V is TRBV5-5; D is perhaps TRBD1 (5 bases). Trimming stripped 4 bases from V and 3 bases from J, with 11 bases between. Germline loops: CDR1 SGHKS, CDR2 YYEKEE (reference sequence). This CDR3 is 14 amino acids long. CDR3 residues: CASSRDFPNQPQHF. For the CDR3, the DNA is TGTGCCAGCAGCCGGGACTTTCCCAATCAGCCCCAGCATTTT.

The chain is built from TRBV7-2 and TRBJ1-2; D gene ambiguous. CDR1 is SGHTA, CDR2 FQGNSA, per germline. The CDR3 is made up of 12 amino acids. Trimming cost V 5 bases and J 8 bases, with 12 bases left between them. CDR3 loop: CASSLDMSGYTF. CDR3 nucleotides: TGTGCCAGCAGCCTTGACATGAGCGGCTACACCTTC.

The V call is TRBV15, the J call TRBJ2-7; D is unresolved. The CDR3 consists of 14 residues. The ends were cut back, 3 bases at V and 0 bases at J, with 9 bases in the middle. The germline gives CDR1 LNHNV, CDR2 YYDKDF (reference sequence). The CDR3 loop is CATSSLSFSYEQYF. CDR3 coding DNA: TGTGCCACCAGCAGCTTAAGTTTCTCCTACGAGCAGTACTTC.

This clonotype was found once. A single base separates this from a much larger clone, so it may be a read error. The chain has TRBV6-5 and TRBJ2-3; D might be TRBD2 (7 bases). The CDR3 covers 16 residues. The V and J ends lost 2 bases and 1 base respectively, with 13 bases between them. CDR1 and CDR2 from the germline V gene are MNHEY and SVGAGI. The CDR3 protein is CASSYPRGAGTDTQYF. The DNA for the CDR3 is TGTGCCAGCAGTTACCCACGGGGGGCTGGCACAGATACGCAGTATTTT.

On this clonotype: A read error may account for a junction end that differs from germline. CDR3: CASSLTLAGAGGFQEAQYF. In DNA form, the CDR3 reads TGCGCCAGCAGCTTGACCCTAGCGGGAGCGGGGGGCTTCCAAGAGGCCCAGTACTTC. The rearrangement uses TRBV5-1 and TRBJ2-5; TRBD2 aligns across 10 bases. The CDR3 runs 19 residues. The germline gives CDR1 SGHRS, CDR2 YFSETQ.

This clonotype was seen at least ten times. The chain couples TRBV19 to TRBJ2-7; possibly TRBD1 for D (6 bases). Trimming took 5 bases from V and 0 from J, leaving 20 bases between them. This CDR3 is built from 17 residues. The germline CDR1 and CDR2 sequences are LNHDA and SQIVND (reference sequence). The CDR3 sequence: CASSPQGSGYSSYEQYF. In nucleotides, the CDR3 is TGTGCCAGTAGTCCACAGGGTTCAGGGTATAGCTCCTACGAGCAGTACTTC.

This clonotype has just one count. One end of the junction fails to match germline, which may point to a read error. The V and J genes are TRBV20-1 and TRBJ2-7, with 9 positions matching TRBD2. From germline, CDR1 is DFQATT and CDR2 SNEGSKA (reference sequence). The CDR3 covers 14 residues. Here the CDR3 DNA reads TGCGGTGCTAGTAGCGGGAGCCTCTCCTCCGAGCAGTACTTC. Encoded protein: CGASSGSLSSEQYF.

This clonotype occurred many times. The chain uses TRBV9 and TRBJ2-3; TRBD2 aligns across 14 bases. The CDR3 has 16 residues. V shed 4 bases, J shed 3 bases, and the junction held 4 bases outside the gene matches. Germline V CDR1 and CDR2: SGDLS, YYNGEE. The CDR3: CASSNRLAGGTDTQYF. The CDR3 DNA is TGTGCCAGCAGCAACAGACTAGCGGGAGGGACAGATACGCAGTATTTT.

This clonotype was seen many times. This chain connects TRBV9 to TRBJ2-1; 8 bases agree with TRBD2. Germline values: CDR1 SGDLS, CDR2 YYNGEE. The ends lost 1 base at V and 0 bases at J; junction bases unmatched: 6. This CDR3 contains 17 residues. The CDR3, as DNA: TGTGCCAGCAGCGTAATGGTAGCGGGAAGCTCCTACAATGAGCAGTTCTTC. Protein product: CASSVMVAGSSYNEQFF.

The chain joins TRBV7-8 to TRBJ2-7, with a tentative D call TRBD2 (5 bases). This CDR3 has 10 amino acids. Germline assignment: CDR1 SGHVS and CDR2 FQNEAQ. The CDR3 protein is CARLAYEQYF. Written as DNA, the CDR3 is TGTGCTAGATTAGCGTATGAGCAGTACTTC.

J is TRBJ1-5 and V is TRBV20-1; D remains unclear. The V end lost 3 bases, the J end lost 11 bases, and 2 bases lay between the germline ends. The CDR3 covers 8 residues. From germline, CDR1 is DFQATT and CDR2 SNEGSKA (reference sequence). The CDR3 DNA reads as TGCAGTGCTAGGACCCAGCATTTT. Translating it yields CSARTQHF.

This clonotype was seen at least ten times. Here the CDR3 DNA reads TGTGCCAGCAGCTTAGCTGGAGACGCCCTAAATGAGCAGTTCTTC. Its translation: CASSLAGDALNEQFF. This chain uses TRBV7-3 with TRBJ2-1; no clear D gene. V was shortened by 2 bases and J by 7 bases, with 15 bases between the two germline ends. The CDR3 contains 15 residues. CDR1 and CDR2 (germline): SGHTA, FQGTGA.

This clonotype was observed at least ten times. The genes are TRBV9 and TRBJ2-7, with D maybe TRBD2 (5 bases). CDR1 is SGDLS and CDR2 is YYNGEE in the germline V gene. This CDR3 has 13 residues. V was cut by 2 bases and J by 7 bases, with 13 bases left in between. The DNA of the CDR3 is TGTGCCAGCAGCGTGACTGGCGAGGGAGAGCAGTACTTC. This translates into CASSVTGEGEQYF.

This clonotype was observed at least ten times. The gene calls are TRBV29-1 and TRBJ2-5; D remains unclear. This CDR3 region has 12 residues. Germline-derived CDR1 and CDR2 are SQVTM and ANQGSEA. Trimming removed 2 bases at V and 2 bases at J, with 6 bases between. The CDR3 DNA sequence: TGCAGCGTTGAACGGCAGCAAGAGACCCAGTACTTC. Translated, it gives CSVERQQETQYF.

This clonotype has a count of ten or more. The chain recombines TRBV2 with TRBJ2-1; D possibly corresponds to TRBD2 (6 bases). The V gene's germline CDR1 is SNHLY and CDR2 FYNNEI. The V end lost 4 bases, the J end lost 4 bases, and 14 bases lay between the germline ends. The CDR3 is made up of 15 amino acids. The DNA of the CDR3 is TGTGCCAGCAGTGGGGAGCGGGCGCCTTACAATGAGCAGTTCTTC. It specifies CASSGERAPYNEQFF. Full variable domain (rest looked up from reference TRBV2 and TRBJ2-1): EPEVTQTPSHQVTQMGQEVILRCVPISNHLYFYWYRQILGQKVEFLVSFYNNEISEKSEIFDDQFSVERPDGSNFTLKIRSTKLEDSAMYFCASSGERAPYNEQFFGPGTRLTVL.